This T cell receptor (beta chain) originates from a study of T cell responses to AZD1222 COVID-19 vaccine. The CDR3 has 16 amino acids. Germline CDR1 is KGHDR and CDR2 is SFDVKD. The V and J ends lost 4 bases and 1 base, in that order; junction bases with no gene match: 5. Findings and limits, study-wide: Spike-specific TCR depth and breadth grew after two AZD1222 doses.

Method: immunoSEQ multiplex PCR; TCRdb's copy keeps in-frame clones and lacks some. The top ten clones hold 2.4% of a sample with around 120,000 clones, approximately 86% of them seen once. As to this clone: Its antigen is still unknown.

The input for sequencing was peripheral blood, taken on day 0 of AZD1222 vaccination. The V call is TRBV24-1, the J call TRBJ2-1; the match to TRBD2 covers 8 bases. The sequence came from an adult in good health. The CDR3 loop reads CATSDNSGRSYNEQFF. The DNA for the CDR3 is TGTGCCACCAGTGACAACAGCGGGAGATCCTACAATGAGCAGTTCTTC.